The 21 T cell receptor beta chains given below trace back to one sample, sequenced in a study of T cells in Graves' hyperthyroidism and ophthalmopathy. RNA transcripts were the template for amplifying TCR beta CDR3 regions. The TCR CDR3 first-round RT-PCR relied on the HTBI primer set. TCRdb re-derived calls from the multiplex PCR reads in MiXCR, one entry per CDR3 protein. The table has fewer than 350,000 distinct CDR3 sequences, around 13% seen once. The sequencing sample was made of blood. These receptors were collected from a woman aged 40 to 50 with Graves' hyperthyroidism.

V and J are TRBV6-5 and TRBJ2-7, with D tentatively TRBD1 (5 bases). The V end lost 2 bases, the J end lost 2 bases, and 13 bases lay between the germline ends. Germline CDR1 and CDR2: MNHEY and SVGAGI. CDR3 length: 15 amino acids. The CDR3 loop reads CASSYGAGRPYEQYF. CDR3 sequence (DNA): TGTGCCAGCAGTTACGGGGCAGGACGACCCTACGAGCAGTACTTC.

This clonotype was picked up many times. V usage is TRBV6-2 or TRBV6-3 and J usage is TRBJ2-1, with D perhaps TRBD2 (5 bases). The CDR3 contains 12 residues. The V end was cut by 3 bases, the J end by 9 bases, with 9 bases between. The germline V gene encodes CDR1 MNHEY and CDR2 SVGEGT. Here the CDR3 reads CASSYPRGEQFF. CDR3 in DNA: TGTGCCAGCAGTTATCCCCGGGGTGAGCAGTTCTTC.

In its sample, this clonotype was seen many times. J is TRBJ2-5 and V is TRBV7-9, with 7 nucleotides matching TRBD2. CDR1 and CDR2 (germline): SEHNR, FQNEAQ (reference sequence). CDR3 length equals 17 residues. The J segment lost 2 bases and the V segment lost 3 bases, leaving 12 bases of the junction unmatched. CDR3 nucleotide sequence: TGTGCCAGCAGCTTCCGCCCCGCCTCGGGAGGACAAGAGACCCAGTACTTC. This sequence encodes CASSFRPASGGQETQYF.

This clonotype was recorded many times. The chain couples TRBV12-3 or TRBV12-4 to TRBJ2-1; 11 positions agree with TRBD2. The ends lost 4 bases at V and 5 bases at J; junction bases unmatched: 7. CDR3 size: 16 residues. The CDR3 sequence: CASSSHLGLADNEQFF. The CDR3 nucleotides are TGTGCCAGCAGTTCTCACCTGGGACTAGCGGACAATGAGCAGTTCTTC.

In DNA form, the CDR3 reads TGTGCCAGCTCACCACCGTCGGGACATACTGAAGCTTTCTTT. This encodes CASSPPSGHTEAFF. The rearrangement links TRBV18 to TRBJ1-1; D may be TRBD1 (6 bases). Trimming cost V 0 bases and J 5 bases, with 10 bases left between them. Germline V gene lookup returns CDR1 KGHSH and CDR2 LQKENI. This CDR3 is 14 amino acids long. The variable domain in full, completed from reference TRBV18 and TRBJ1-1, reads NAGVMQNPRHLVRRRGQEARLRCSPMKGHSHVYWYRQLPEEGLKFMVYLQKENIIDESGMPKERFSAEFPKEGPSILRIQQVVRGDSAAYFCASSPPSGHTEAFFGQGTRLTVV.

On this clonotype: This may arise from a read error, as a much more abundant clone is one base away. This sequence joins TRBV7-7 and TRBJ2-3, with D possibly being TRBD1 (6 bases). There are 14 residues in the CDR3. The germline gives CDR1 SSHAT, CDR2 FNYEAQ (reference sequence). CDR3 nucleotide sequence: TGTGCTAGCAGCCCCGACAGGATTTCAGGTACGCAGTATTTT. This gives the protein CASSPDRISGTQYF.

This clonotype was observed a handful of times. The gene calls are TRBV12-3 or TRBV12-4 and TRBJ2-1; 11 nucleotides align to TRBD2. The V segment lost 9 bases and the J segment 4 bases; nucleotides outside the gene matches: 5. The CDR3 contains 14 residues. The CDR3 bases are TGTGCCAGAGAGACTAGCGGGGTGTACAATGAGCAGTTCTTC. Protein product: CARETSGVYNEQFF.

The rearrangement links TRBV4-1 to TRBJ2-7, with 11 bases lining up with TRBD2. Germline assignment: CDR1 MGHRA and CDR2 YSYEKL. The CDR3 covers 15 residues. The ends lost 4 bases at V and 3 bases at J; junction bases unmatched: 5. The CDR3 loop is CASSRPTSGNYEQYF. The CDR3 nucleotides are TGCGCCAGCAGCCGTCCGACTAGCGGGAACTACGAGCAGTACTTC.

This clonotype was counted a few times. The rearrangement links TRBV4-1 to TRBJ1-2, with D possibly TRBD1 on 6 matching bases. The V and J ends lost 6 bases and 8 bases respectively, with 13 bases between them. The CDR3 runs to 12 residues. Germline V gene sequence: CDR1 MGHRA, CDR2 YSYEKL. The CDR3 loop is CASRGRQAGYTF. The CDR3 DNA reads as TGCGCCAGCAGAGGAAGACAGGCCGGCTACACCTTC.

This clonotype occurred a few times. The chain combines TRBV10-2 with TRBJ2-1; 7 bases agree with TRBD2. CDR3 length: 15 amino acids. V shed 6 bases and J 0 bases; nucleotides not matched to a gene: 5. From germline, CDR1 is WSHSY and CDR2 SAAADI. DNA for the CDR3: TGCGCCAGCAGGTTAGCGGGTGGCTCCTACAATGAGCAGTTCTTC. It codes for CASRLAGGSYNEQFF.

This clonotype was observed a few times. The chain recombines TRBV5-4 with TRBJ1-6, with 9 bases aligning to TRBD1. The junction had 8 bases not matched to a gene; V was cut back by 4 bases and J by 9 bases. CDR3 length: 15 residues. Germline loops: CDR1 SGHNT, CDR2 YYREEE (reference sequence). CDR3 DNA: TGTGCCAGCAGCCAGGACAGGGGTTCATCTTCACCCCTCCACTTT. It yields the protein CASSQDRGSSSPLHF.

The genes are TRBV12-3 or TRBV12-4 and TRBJ2-1; TRBD2 matches at 8 bases. V trimming: 6 bases; J trimming: 2 bases; junction bases outside the gene matches: 3. The CDR3 runs 14 residues. CDR3 DNA: TGTGCCAGCAGAGCGGGAGACCCCTACAATGAGCAGTTCTTC. Translation: CASRAGDPYNEQFF.

In its sample, this clonotype was seen a few times. The chain uses TRBV18 and TRBJ1-2; D not certain. Germline assignment: CDR1 KGHSH and CDR2 LQKENI. The V gene lost 3 bases and the J gene lost 6 bases, with 14 bases spanning the gap. The CDR3 contains 14 residues. The DNA of the CDR3 is TGTGCCAGCTCACCGGATAAGGGAGGCCATGGCTACACCTTC. Encoded protein: CASSPDKGGHGYTF.

This clonotype was counted a few times. The chain is built from TRBV24-1 and TRBJ2-1, with D perhaps TRBD1 (5 bases). Trimming shortened V by 4 bases and J by 4 bases, and 10 bases separated the two germline ends. Germline V gene data show CDR1 as KGHDR and CDR2 as SFDVKD. This CDR3 region has 14 residues. The CDR3 DNA reads as TGTGCCACCAGTGACGACAGCCAGTACAATGAGCAGTTCTTC. Translated, it gives CATSDDSQYNEQFF.

This clonotype was seen at least ten times. The chain recombines TRBV2 with TRBJ2-5; 7 bases agree with TRBD1. This CDR3 contains 12 residues. CDR1 is SNHLY, CDR2 FYNNEI, per germline. V lost 6 bases to trimming and J lost 5 bases; unmatched junction nucleotides: 3. The CDR3 bases are TGTGCCAGCAGGGGACAGTTGGAGACCCAGTACTTC. Its protein is CASRGQLETQYF.

The chain recombines TRBV12-3 or TRBV12-4 with TRBJ2-7, with 7 bases lining up with TRBD2. This CDR3 has 15 amino acids. Trimming removed 3 bases from V and 3 bases from J; junction bases left unmatched: 8. This CDR3 is CASSLWRERDYEQYF. CDR3 nucleotides: TGTGCCAGCAGTTTGTGGCGGGAGAGAGACTACGAGCAGTACTTC.

This clonotype was picked up many times. This chain joins TRBV28 and TRBJ2-7; 11 nucleotides line up with TRBD2. Trimming cost V 7 bases and J 6 bases; bases outside gene matches: 11. There are 15 residues in the CDR3. Germline V gene data show CDR1 as MDHEN and CDR2 as SYDVKM. The CDR3 here is CASKLVTSGATEQYF. In DNA form, the CDR3 reads TGTGCCAGCAAACTCGTGACTAGCGGGGCGACCGAGCAGTACTTC.

The rearrangement uses TRBV9 and TRBJ2-7; the D gene is possibly TRBD1 (6 bases). The germline CDR1 and CDR2 sequences are SGDLS and YYNGEE. V was pared by 1 base and J by 3 bases, with 8 bases between. The CDR3 runs to 13 residues. The DNA of the CDR3 is TGTGCCAGCAGCGTACGGGACAACTACGAGCAGTACTTC. As protein: CASSVRDNYEQYF.

Notes on this clonotype: A single base separates this from a much larger clone, so it may be a read error. The rearrangement joins TRBV2 to TRBJ1-5, with a possible D match to TRBD1 (5 bases). The V end was cut by 2 bases, the J end by 6 bases, with 11 bases between. CDR1 SNHLY and CDR2 FYNNEI come from the germline V gene. This CDR3 has 14 residues. The CDR3 is CASSERIGTQPQHF. Written as DNA, the CDR3 is TGTGCCAGCAGTGAACGGATAGGGACTCAGCCCCAGCATTTT.

This clonotype has ten or more counts. The gene calls are TRBV7-9 and TRBJ2-1, with 12 bases matching TRBD2. The germline CDR1 and CDR2 sequences are SEHNR and FQNEAQ (reference sequence). V lost 5 bases to trimming and J lost 9 bases; unmatched junction nucleotides: 14. CDR3 size: 17 residues. The CDR3 region has the DNA TGTGCCAGCAGCCCACGTCGACTAGCGGGAGCTCGGATTGAGCAGTTCTTC. It encodes CASSPRRLAGARIEQFF.

The chain couples TRBV6-2 or TRBV6-3 to TRBJ2-5, with D perhaps matching TRBD1 (5 bases). Germline values: CDR1 MNHEY, CDR2 SVGEGT. The length of the CDR3 is 15 residues. Trimming cost V 5 bases and J 1 base, with 14 bases left between them. CDR3 in amino acids: CASSPRPGFQETQYF. As DNA, the CDR3 is TGTGCCAGCAGTCCACGCCCAGGGTTCCAAGAGACCCAGTACTTC.